This T cell receptor beta chain was documented in a study of cytomegalovirus exposure and HLA in healthy donors. Study outcomes and limitations: Later analysis demonstrated an association between a missense DCLRE1C variant and TCR beta V- and J-gene trimming. It emerged from a later analysis that several of the most significant clusters appeared to be linked to common viral pathogens. Prediction of most subjects' HLA-A and HLA-B alleles by TCR beta sequences was reportedly accurate.

Turning to this clone: Its matching antigen is unknown. One end of the junction is discordant with germline, which a read error may explain.

The PCR was carried out with 60 Vbeta primers and 13 Jbeta primers. Assay: immunoSEQ multiplex PCR; the TCRdb copy retains only in-frame clones and omits some. The data contain some 200,000 clones, about 80% of them singletons. This TCR was sampled from a boy aged 5-17 years in good health and CMV-seronegative. Sequencing was carried out using PBMCs.

The CDR3 DNA sequence: TGTTCCAGCAGGCCCGGGGGGGAGACCCAGTACTTC. This translates into CSSRPGGETQYF. The V call is TRBV7-9, the J call TRBJ2-5; 7 bases match TRBD2. The length of the CDR3 is 12 residues. The germline CDR1 and CDR2 sequences are SEHNR and FQNEAQ (reference sequence).